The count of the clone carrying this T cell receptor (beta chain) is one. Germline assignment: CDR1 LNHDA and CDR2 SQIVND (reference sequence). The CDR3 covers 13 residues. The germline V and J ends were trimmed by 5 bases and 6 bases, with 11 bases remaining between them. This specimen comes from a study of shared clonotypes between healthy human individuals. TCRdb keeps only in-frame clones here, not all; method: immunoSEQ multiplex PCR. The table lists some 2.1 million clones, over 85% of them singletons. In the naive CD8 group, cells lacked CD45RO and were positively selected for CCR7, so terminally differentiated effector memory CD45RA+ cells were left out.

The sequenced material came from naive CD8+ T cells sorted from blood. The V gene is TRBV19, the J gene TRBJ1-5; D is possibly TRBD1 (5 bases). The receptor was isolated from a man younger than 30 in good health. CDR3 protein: CASSARDIQPQHF. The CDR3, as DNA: TGTGCCAGTAGTGCCAGGGATATTCAGCCCCAGCATTTT.